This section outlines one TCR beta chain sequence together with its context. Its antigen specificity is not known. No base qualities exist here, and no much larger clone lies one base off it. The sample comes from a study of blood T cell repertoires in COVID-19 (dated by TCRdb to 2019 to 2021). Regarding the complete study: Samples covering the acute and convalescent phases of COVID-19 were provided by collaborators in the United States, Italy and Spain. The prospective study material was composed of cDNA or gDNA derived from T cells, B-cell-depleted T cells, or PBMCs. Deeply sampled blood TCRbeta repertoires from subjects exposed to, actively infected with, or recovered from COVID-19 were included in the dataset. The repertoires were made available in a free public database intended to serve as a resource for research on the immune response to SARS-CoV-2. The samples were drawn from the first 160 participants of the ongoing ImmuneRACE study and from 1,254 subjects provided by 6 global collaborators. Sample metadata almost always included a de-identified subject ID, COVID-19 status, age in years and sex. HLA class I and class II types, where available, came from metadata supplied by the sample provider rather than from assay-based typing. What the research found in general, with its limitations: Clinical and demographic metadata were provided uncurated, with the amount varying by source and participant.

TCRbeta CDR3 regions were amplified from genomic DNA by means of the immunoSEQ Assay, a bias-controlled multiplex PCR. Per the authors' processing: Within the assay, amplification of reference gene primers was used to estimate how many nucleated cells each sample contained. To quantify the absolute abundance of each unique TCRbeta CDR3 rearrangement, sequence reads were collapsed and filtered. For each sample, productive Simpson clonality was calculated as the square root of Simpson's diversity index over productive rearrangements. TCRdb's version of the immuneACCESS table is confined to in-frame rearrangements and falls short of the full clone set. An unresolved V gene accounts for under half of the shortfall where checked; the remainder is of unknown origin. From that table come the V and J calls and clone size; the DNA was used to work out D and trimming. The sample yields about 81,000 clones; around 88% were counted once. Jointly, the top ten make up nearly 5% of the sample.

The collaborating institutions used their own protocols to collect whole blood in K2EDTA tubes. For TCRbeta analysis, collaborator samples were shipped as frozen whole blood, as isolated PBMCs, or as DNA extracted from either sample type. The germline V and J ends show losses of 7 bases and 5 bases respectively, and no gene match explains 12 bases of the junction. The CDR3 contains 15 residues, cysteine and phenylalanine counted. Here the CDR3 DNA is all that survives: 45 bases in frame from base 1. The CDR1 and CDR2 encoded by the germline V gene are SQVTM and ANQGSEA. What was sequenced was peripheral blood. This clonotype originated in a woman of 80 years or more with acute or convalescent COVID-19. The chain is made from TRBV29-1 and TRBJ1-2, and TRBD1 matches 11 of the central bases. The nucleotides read TGCAGCGCCCCCCTTGTGGGGACAGGGGGTTATGGCTACACCTTC. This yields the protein CSAPLVGTGGYGYTF.